One sample yielded the 6 T cell receptor beta chains listed below, sequenced in a study of blood T cell repertoires in COVID-19. Measured with immunoSEQ multiplex PCR; TCRdb has only the in-frame clones, and not every one. The data hold under 500,000 clones, with 85% to 90% observed a single time. What was sequenced was PBMCs or T cells enriched from blood (not recorded which). Receptors were obtained from a man younger than 40 who had recovered from COVID-19.

CDR3 loop: CASSPRTAVEQYF. The CDR3 region has the DNA TGTGCCAGTAGTCCCCGGACAGCAGTGGAGCAGTACTTC. The chain is built from TRBV19 and TRBJ2-7; TRBD1 might be the D (6 bases). Per the germline V gene, CDR1 is LNHDA and CDR2 is SQIVND (reference sequence). The CDR3 consists of 13 residues. V shed 5 bases and J shed 7 bases, with 15 bases lying between them.

As for this clone: The sample holds other DNA sequences that translate to the same CDR3. The V gene is TRBV3-1 (or the pseudogene TRBV3-2), the J gene TRBJ2-3; D call uncertain. Germline CDR1 is LGHDT and CDR2 is YNNKEL (reference sequence). This CDR3 comprises 13 residues. The germline V and J ends were trimmed by 1 base and 4 bases, with 6 bases remaining between them. CDR3 bases: TGTGCCAGCAGCCAAGGAGCATCAGATACGCAGTATTTT. Amino acid sequence: CASSQGASDTQYF.

This chain joins TRBV13 and TRBJ2-1, with TRBD1 identical over 9 bases. The V gene's germline CDR1 is PRHDT and CDR2 FYEKMQ (reference sequence). The CDR3 contains 16 residues. After removal of 3 bases from V and 1 base from J, the junction contained 4 bases not matched to a gene. The CDR3 loop is CASSLGDRASYNEQFF. CDR3 in DNA: TGTGCCAGCAGCTTGGGGGACAGGGCGTCCTACAATGAGCAGTTCTTC.

This clone occurred once. The rearrangement links TRBV2 to TRBJ2-7; 8 bases line up with TRBD2. In germline, CDR1 is SNHLY, CDR2 FYNNEI. With V trimmed by 7 bases and J by 4 bases, 6 bases remained unmatched. This CDR3 contains 13 residues. The CDR3 DNA sequence: TGTGCCAGCAATCTGGAGCGGGAGTACGAGCAGTACTTC. Translation gives CASNLEREYEQYF.

The rearrangement uses TRBV5-4 and TRBJ2-1; 14 nucleotides align to TRBD2. Unmatched junction bases numbered 7, after V lost 4 bases and J lost 7 bases. Germline V gives CDR1 SGHNT, CDR2 YYREEE (reference sequence). The CDR3 runs 16 residues. CDR3 sequence: CASSIATSGRANEQFF. The DNA of the CDR3 is TGTGCCAGCAGCATCGCGACTAGCGGGAGGGCGAATGAGCAGTTCTTC.

The chain combines TRBV5-1 with TRBJ2-7, with TRBD2 as a possible D gene (6 bases). CDR3 size: 14 residues. V was shortened by 3 bases and J by 2 bases, with 12 bases between the two germline ends. Germline V gene lookup returns CDR1 SGHRS and CDR2 YFSETQ. This CDR3 is CASSSGLLPYEQYF. The CDR3 DNA reads TGCGCCAGCAGCTCGGGACTGCTCCCCTACGAGCAGTACTTC.